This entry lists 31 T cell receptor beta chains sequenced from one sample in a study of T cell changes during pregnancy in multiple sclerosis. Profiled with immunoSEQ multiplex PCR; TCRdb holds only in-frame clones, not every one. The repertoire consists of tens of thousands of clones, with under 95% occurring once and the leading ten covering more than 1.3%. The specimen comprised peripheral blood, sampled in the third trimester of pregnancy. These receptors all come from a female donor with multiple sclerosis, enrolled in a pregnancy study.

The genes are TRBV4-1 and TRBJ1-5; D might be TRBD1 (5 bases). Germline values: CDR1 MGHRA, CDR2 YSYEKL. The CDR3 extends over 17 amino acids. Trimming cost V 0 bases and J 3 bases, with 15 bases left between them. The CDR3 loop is CASSQERLGGANQPQHF. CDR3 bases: TGCGCCAGCAGCCAAGAAAGGTTGGGAGGGGCCAATCAGCCCCAGCATTTT.

The CDR3 region is CASSLGASRANVLTF. The CDR3 bases are TGTGCCAGCAGTTTGGGGGCGTCTCGAGCCAACGTCCTGACTTTC. The chain links TRBV28 to TRBJ2-6; TRBD1 might be the D (6 bases). Germline loops: CDR1 MDHEN, CDR2 SYDVKM. CDR3 size: 15 residues. Trimming stripped 3 bases from V and 7 bases from J, with 13 bases between.

CDR3 nucleotides: TGTGCCAGCAGCTTAGCTTACAGGGGGCTGAACGAGCAGTACTTC. Its translation: CASSLAYRGLNEQYF. The V and J genes are TRBV11-2 and TRBJ2-7, with 9 bases identical to TRBD1. Trimming removed 1 base from V and 5 bases from J; junction bases left unmatched: 6. The CDR3 runs 15 residues. Germline V CDR1 and CDR2: SGHAT, FQNNGV.

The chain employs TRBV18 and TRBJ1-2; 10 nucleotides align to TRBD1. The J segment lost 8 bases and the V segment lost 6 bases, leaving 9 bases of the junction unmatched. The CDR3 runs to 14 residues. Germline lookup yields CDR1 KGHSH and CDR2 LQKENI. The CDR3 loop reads CASSAGTGAIGYTF. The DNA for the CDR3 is TGTGCCAGCTCGGCCGGGACAGGGGCCATAGGCTACACCTTC.

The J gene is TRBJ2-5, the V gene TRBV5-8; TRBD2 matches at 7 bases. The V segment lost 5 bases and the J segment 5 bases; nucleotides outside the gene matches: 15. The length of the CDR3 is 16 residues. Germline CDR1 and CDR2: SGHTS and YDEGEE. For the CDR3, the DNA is TGTGCCAGCAGATCTCTGGCAGGGACTATCATTGAGACCCAGTACTTC. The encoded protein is CASRSLAGTIIETQYF.

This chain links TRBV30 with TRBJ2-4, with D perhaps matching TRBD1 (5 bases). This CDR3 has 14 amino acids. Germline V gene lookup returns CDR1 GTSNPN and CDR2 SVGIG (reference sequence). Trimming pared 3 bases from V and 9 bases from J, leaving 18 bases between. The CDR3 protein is CAWRRAGISGIQYF. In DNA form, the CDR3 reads TGTGCCTGGAGAAGGGCAGGGATCTCCGGCATTCAGTACTTC.

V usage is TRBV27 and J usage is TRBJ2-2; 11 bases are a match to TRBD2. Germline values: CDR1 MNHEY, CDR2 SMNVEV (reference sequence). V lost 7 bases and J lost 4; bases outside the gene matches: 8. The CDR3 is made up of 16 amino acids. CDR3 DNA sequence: TGTGCCAGCAACTATCCGGGACTAGCGGCCACCGGGGAGCTGTTTTTT. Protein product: CASNYPGLAATGELFF.

The CDR3 protein is CASSLLRGGRETQYF. CDR3 coding DNA: TGCGCCAGCAGCTTGTTACGGGGGGGCCGGGAGACCCAGTACTTC. The chain couples TRBV5-1 to TRBJ2-5; TRBD2 matches 8 bases. The V and J ends lost 1 base and 5 bases, in that order; junction bases with no gene match: 7. The CDR3 sequence is 15 residues long. The germline V gene encodes CDR1 SGHRS and CDR2 YFSETQ.

CDR3 sequence (DNA): TGTGCCAGCAGCTTGACTAGCGGGGGGGGGAATGAGCAGTTCTTC. Protein: CASSLTSGGGNEQFF. This sequence joins TRBV5-6 and TRBJ2-1, with TRBD2 matching over 13 bases. CDR1 and CDR2 from the germline V gene are SGHDT and YYEEEE. Unmatched junction bases numbered 2, after V lost 1 base and J lost 7 bases. This CDR3 is 15 amino acids long.

DNA for the CDR3: TGTGCCAGCAGCGACGGACAGGGGTGGAATTCACCCCTCCACTTT. It encodes CASSDGQGWNSPLHF. This chain joins TRBV7-6 and TRBJ1-6; the match to TRBD1 covers 9 bases. Germline V gene data show CDR1 as SGHVS and CDR2 as FNYEAQ. CDR3 size: 15 residues. Unmatched junction bases numbered 6, after V lost 5 bases and J lost 7 bases.

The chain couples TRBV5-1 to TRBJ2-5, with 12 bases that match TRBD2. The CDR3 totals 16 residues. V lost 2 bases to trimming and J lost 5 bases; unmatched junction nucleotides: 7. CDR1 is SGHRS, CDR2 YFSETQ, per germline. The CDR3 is CASSLLLAGGPETQYF. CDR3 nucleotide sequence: TGCGCCAGCAGCTTACTACTAGCGGGGGGTCCGGAGACCCAGTACTTC.

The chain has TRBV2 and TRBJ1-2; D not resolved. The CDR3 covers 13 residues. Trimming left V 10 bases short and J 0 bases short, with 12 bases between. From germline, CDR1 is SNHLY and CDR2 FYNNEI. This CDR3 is CATTREPNYGYTF. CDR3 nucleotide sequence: TGTGCCACCACGAGGGAGCCTAACTATGGCTACACCTTC.

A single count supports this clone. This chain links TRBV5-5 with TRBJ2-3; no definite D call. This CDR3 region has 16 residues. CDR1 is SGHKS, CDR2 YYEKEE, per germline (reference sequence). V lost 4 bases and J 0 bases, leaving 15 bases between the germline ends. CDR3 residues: CASSPIFSGSTDTQYF. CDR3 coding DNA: TGTGCCAGCAGCCCAATATTTTCGGGTAGCACAGATACGCAGTATTTT.

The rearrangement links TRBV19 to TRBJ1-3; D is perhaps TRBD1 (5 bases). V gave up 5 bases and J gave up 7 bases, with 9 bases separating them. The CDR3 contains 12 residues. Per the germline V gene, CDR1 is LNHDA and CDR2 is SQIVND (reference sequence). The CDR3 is CASSFRGNTIYF. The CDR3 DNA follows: TGTGCCAGTAGTTTCCGGGGGAACACCATATATTTT.

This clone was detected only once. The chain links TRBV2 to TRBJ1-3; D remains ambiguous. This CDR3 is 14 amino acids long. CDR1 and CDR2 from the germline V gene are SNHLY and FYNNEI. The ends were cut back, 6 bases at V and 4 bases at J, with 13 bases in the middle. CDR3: CASRHDNLGNTIYF. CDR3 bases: TGTGCCAGCAGACACGACAACCTGGGAAACACCATATATTTT.

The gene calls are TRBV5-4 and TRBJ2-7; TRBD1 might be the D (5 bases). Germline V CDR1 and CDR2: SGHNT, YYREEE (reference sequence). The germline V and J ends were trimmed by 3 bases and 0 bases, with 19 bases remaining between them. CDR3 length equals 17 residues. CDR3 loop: CASSSLGFWGYSYEQYF. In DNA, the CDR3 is TGTGCCAGCAGCTCACTTGGTTTTTGGGGCTACTCCTACGAGCAGTACTTC.

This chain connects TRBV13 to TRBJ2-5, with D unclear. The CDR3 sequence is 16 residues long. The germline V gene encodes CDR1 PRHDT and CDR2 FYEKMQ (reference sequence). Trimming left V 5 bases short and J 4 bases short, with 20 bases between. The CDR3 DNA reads TGTGCCAGCAGCAACAGCATTAGGCCTTCGATAGAGACCCAGTACTTC. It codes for CASSNSIRPSIETQYF.

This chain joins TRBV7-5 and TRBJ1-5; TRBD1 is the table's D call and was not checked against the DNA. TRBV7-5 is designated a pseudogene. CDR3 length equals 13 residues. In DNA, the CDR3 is TGTGCCAGAAGCTTACAGGGGGATCAGCCCCAGCATTTT. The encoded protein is CARSLQGDQPQHF.

The CDR3 nucleotides are TGTGCCAGCAGTGCTAGGGGCACTGAAGCTTTCTTT. Translated: CASSARGTEAFF. The chain carries TRBV27 and TRBJ1-1, with a possible D match to TRBD1 (5 bases). Germline CDR1 reads MNHEY; CDR2 reads SMNVEV (reference sequence). The CDR3 covers 12 residues. Trimming left V 5 bases short and J 4 bases short, with 8 bases between.

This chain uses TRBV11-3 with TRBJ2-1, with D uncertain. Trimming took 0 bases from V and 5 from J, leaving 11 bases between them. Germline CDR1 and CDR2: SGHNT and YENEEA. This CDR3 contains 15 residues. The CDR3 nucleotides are TGTGCCAGCAGCTTAGATCGAGCCCAGGACAATGAGCAGTTCTTC. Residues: CASSLDRAQDNEQFF.

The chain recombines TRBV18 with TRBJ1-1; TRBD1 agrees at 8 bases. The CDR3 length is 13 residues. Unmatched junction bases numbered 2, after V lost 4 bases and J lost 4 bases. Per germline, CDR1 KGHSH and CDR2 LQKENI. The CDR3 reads CASSLTGGTEAFF. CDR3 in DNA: TGTGCCAGCTCACTTACAGGGGGCACTGAAGCTTTCTTT. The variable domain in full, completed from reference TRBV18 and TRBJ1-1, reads NAGVMQNPRHLVRRRGQEARLRCSPMKGHSHVYWYRQLPEEGLKFMVYLQKENIIDESGMPKERFSAEFPKEGPSILRIQQVVRGDSAAYFCASSLTGGTEAFFGQGTRLTVV.

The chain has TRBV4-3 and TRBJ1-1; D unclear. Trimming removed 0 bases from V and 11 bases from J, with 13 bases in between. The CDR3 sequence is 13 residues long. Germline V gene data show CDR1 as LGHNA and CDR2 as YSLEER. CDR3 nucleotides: TGCGCCAGCAGCCAAGAGAGGCCCCGAGAGGCTTTCTTT. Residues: CASSQERPREAFF.

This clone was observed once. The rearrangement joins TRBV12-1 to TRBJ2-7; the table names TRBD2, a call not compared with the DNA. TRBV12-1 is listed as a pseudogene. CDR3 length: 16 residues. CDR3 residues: CASSPQFGGSSYEQYF. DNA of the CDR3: TGTGCCAGCAGCCCCCAGTTCGGGGGGAGCTCCTACGAGCAGTACTTC.

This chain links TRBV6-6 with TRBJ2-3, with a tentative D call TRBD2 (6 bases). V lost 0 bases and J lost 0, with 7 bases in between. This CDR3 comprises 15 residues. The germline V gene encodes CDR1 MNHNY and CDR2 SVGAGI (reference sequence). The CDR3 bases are TGTGCCAGCAGTTACTCGAGCGGGAGCACAGATACGCAGTATTTT. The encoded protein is CASSYSSGSTDTQYF.

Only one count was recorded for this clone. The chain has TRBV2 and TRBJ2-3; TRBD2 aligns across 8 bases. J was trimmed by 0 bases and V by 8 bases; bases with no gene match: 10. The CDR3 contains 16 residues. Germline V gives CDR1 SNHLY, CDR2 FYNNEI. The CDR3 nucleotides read TGTGCCAGCCCCCAACGCGGGGGGTCGAGCACAGATACGCAGTATTTT. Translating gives CASPQRGGSSTDTQYF.

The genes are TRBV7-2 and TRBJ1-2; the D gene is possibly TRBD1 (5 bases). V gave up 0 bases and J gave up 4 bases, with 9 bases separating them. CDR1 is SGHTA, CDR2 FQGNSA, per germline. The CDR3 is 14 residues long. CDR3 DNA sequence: TGTGCCAGCAGCTTAGCGCGGGGGAGCTATGGCTACACCTTC. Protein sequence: CASSLARGSYGYTF. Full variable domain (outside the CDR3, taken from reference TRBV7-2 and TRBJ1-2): GAGVSQSPSNKVTEKGKDVELRCDPISGHTALYWYRQSLGQGLEFLIYFQGNSAPDKSGLPSDRFSAERTGGSVSTLTIQRTQQEDSAVYLCASSLARGSYGYTFGSGTRLTVV.

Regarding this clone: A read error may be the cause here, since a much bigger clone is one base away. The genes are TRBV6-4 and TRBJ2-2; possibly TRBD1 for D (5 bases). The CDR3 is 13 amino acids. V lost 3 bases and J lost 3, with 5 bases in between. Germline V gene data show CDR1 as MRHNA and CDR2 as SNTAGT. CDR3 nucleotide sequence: TGTGCCAGCAGTGAACAGGACACCGGGGAGCTGTTTTTT. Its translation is CASSEQDTGELFF.

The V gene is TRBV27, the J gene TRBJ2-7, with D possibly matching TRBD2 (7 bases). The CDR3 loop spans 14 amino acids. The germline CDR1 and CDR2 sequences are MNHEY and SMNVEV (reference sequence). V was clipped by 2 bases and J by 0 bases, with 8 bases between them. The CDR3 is CASSLAGASYEQYF. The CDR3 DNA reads TGTGCCAGCAGTTTAGCGGGGGCCTCCTACGAGCAGTACTTC.

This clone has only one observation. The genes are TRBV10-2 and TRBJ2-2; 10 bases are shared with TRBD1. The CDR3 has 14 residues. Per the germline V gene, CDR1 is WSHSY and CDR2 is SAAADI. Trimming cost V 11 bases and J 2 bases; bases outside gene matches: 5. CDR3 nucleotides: TGCGCCGGCCGACAGGGGGCTAACACCGGGGAGCTGTTTTTT. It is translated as CAGRQGANTGELFF.

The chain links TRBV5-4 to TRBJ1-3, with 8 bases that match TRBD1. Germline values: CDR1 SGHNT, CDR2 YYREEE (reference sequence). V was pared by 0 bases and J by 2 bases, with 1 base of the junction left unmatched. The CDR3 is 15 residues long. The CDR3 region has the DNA TGTGCCAGCAGCTTGGACAGGGGGACTGGAAACACCATATATTTT. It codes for CASSLDRGTGNTIYF.

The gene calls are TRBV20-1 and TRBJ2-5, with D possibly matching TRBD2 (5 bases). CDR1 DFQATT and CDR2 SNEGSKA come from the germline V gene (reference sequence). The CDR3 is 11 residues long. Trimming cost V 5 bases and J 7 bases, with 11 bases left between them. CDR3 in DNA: TGCAGTGCTTACTTCAGCGGGACCCAGTACTTC. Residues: CSAYFSGTQYF.